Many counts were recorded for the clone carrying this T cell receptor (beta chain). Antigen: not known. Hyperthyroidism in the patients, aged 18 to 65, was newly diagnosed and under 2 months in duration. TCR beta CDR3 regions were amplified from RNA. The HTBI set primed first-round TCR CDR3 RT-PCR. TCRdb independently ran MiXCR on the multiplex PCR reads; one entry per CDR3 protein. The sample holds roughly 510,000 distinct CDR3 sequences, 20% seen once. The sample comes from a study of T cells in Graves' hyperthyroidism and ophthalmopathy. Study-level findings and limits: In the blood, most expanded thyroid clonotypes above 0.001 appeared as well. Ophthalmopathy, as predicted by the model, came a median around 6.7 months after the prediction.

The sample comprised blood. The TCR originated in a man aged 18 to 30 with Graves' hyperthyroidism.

CDR3 DNA: TGTGCCAGCAGTGACTCAGGGAAGTATGGCTACACCTTC. Translated, it gives CASSDSGKYGYTF. The chain uses TRBV2 and TRBJ1-2, with a possible D match to TRBD1 (5 bases). Trimming stripped 3 bases from V and 5 bases from J, with 10 bases between. CDR1 SNHLY and CDR2 FYNNEI come from the germline V gene. This CDR3 has 13 residues. Full variable domain (outside the CDR3, taken from reference TRBV2 and TRBJ1-2): EPEVTQTPSHQVTQMGQEVILRCVPISNHLYFYWYRQILGQKVEFLVSFYNNEISEKSEIFDDQFSVERPDGSNFTLKIRSTKLEDSAMYFCASSDSGKYGYTFGSGTRLTVV.